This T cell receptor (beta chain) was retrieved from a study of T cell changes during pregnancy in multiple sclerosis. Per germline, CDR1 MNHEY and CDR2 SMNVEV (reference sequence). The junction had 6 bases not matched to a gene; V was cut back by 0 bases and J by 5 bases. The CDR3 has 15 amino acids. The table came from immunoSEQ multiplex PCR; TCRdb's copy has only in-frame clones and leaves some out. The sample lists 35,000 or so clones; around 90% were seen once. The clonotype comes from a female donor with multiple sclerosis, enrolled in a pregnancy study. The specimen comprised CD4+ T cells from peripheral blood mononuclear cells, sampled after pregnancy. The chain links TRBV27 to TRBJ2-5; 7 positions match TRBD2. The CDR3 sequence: CASSLSTSWGETQYF. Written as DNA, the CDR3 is TGTGCCAGCAGTTTATCGACTAGCTGGGGCGAGACCCAGTACTTC.